Sequencing of this T cell receptor (beta chain) was carried out in a study of blood T cell repertoires in COVID-19. Study in general: The samples span acute and convalescent COVID-19 from the United States, Italy and Spain. In each case, the material was cDNA or gDNA derived from T cells, B-cell-depleted T cells, or PBMCs.

In the authors' workflow: Quantification of nucleated cells was approximated via reference gene primer amplification. Assay: immunoSEQ multiplex PCR; the TCRdb copy retains only in-frame clones and omits some. V and J calls and clone size are copied from that table; D and trimming were computed from the DNA. This table has 220,000 or so clones, roughly 85% appearing once. The CDR3 is 18 residues long. Germline CDR1 MNHEY, CDR2 SMNVEV (reference sequence). V was clipped by 2 bases and J by 4 bases, with 21 bases between them. This clone was found a few times. The V and J genes are TRBV27 and TRBJ1-5; D is perhaps TRBD1 (6 bases). The clonotype originates from a man aged 50-59 years who had recovered from COVID-19. Specimen: peripheral blood. The chain's CDR3 is CASSLTSRDRLGNQPQHF. CDR3 nucleotides: TGTGCCAGCAGTTTAACGTCCCGAGACAGGCTGGGGAATCAGCCCCAGCATTTT.